Presented here are 10 T cell receptor beta chains from one specimen sequenced in a study of blood T cell repertoires in COVID-19 (dated by TCRdb to about 2020). The method was the immunoSEQ multiplex PCR assay. Sourced from immuneACCESS, this table was stored by TCRdb with only in-frame sequences that have V and J called. A share of the clones is absent; for the studies checked, an unresolved V gene accounts for under half, and the remainder has no known explanation. This sample gives around 97,000 clones in total; 82% of them show up just once. 8% to 13% of the sample lies in the top ten. The specimen sequenced was peripheral blood. These receptors all stem from a man between 65 and 80 years old with acute or convalescent COVID-19.

The chain recombines TRBV9 with TRBJ1-1, with TRBD1 matching 8 bases. This CDR3 comprises 14 residues. Germline lookup yields CDR1 SGDLS and CDR2 YYNGEE. Trimming at V came to 7 bases and at J to 2 bases, leaving 7 bases not matched to a gene. CDR3: CASGRTGQNTEAFF. CDR3 bases: TGTGCCAGCGGGAGGACAGGGCAAAACACTGAAGCTTTCTTT.

The chain couples TRBV19 to TRBJ1-6; TRBD1 might be the D (6 bases). CDR3 length: 14 amino acids. Trimming removed 7 bases at V and 10 bases at J, with 17 bases between. The germline CDR1 and CDR2 sequences are LNHDA and SQIVND (reference sequence). Here the CDR3 reads CASKAQGGGSPLHF. CDR3 coding DNA: TGTGCCAGTAAAGCCCAGGGAGGGGGGTCACCCCTCCACTTT.

The rearrangement joins TRBV27 to TRBJ1-5; D unclear. CDR3 size: 15 residues. Germline values: CDR1 MNHEY, CDR2 SMNVEV (reference sequence). The ends were cut back, 4 bases at V and 2 bases at J, with 12 bases in the middle. CDR3 sequence (DNA): TGTGCCAGCAGTTGGATGTACGGGGGCAATCAGCCCCAGCATTTT. Its protein product is CASSWMYGGNQPQHF.

The table lists this clone with a few counts. The chain employs TRBV7-6 and TRBJ2-1; 8 positions agree with TRBD2. The V gene's germline CDR1 is SGHVS and CDR2 FNYEAQ. The CDR3 is made up of 18 amino acids. V shed 2 bases, J shed 4 bases, and the junction held 13 bases outside the gene matches. The CDR3 coding sequence is TGTGCCAGCAGCTTAAAAACCCCAGGACTAGCCGGATACAATGAGCAGTTCTTC. Its translation: CASSLKTPGLAGYNEQFF.

The chain combines TRBV6-2 or TRBV6-3 with TRBJ2-3; a possible D gene is TRBD2 (5 bases). The V gene lost 6 bases and the J gene lost 1 base, with 17 bases spanning the gap. The CDR3 is 16 residues long. Germline V gene lookup returns CDR1 MNHEY and CDR2 SVGEGT. The CDR3 is CASSPSPAEGTDTQYF. CDR3 coding DNA: TGTGCCAGCAGCCCTTCCCCCGCGGAGGGCACAGATACGCAGTATTTT.

The V call is TRBV10-3, the J call TRBJ2-2, with 9 bases matching TRBD1. Germline trimming cut 6 bases from V and 1 base from J; bases unmatched to any gene: 3. CDR3 length: 15 amino acids. Germline values: CDR1 ENHRY, CDR2 SYGVKD. This CDR3 reads CAISRTGVNTGELFF. The CDR3, as DNA: TGTGCCATCAGCCGGACAGGGGTGAACACCGGGGAGCTGTTTTTT.

V usage is TRBV5-1 and J usage is TRBJ1-1, with 9 positions matching TRBD1. The V gene's germline CDR1 is SGHRS and CDR2 YFSETQ. This CDR3 region has 17 residues. V was pared by 2 bases and J by 3 bases, with 11 bases of the junction left unmatched. The CDR3 nucleotides are TGCGCCAGCAGCTTACCCGGGACAGGGTCCCGGGACACTGAAGCTTTCTTT. Protein: CASSLPGTGSRDTEAFF.

This clone has only one observation. The gene calls are TRBV5-1 and TRBJ2-3, with TRBD2 identical over 10 bases. The junction had 9 bases not matched to a gene; V was cut back by 5 bases and J by 3 bases. The CDR3 covers 16 residues. Germline V gene data show CDR1 as SGHRS and CDR2 as YFSETQ. This CDR3 reads CASSLSGGVRTDTQYF. The DNA for the CDR3 is TGCGCCAGCAGTCTCAGCGGGGGGGTGCGGACAGATACGCAGTATTTT.

J is TRBJ2-1 and V is TRBV5-5, with TRBD2 matching over 7 bases. Germline V gene data show CDR1 as SGHKS and CDR2 as YYEKEE (reference sequence). Trimming removed 1 base from V and 4 bases from J; junction bases left unmatched: 5. The CDR3 spans 15 residues. The CDR3: CASSLQTSTYNEQFF. The CDR3 DNA reads as TGTGCCAGCAGCTTGCAGACTAGCACATACAATGAGCAGTTCTTC. Supplemented by reference TRBV5-5 and TRBJ2-1, the full variable domain reads DAGVTQSPTHLIKTRGQQVTLRCSPISGHKSVSWYQQVLGQGPQFIFQYYEKEERGRGNFPDRFSARQFPNYSSELNVNALLLGDSALYLCASSLQTSTYNEQFFGPGTRLTVL.

In DNA, the CDR3 is TGTGCCAGTAGTATTGTGGAAGGGGTCTATGGCTACACCTTC. Encoded protein: CASSIVEGVYGYTF. This rearrangement joins TRBV19 to TRBJ1-2; TRBD1 might be the D (5 bases). The V gene's germline CDR1 is LNHDA and CDR2 SQIVND (reference sequence). V was shortened by 3 bases and J by 4 bases, with 12 bases between the two germline ends. The CDR3 loop spans 14 amino acids.